One sample yielded the 6 T cell receptor beta chains listed below, sequenced in a study of beta chain features in type 1 diabetes. Overall study results and limits: For Type 1 diabetes patients, all four CD4+ subsets carried TCRB CDR3s that were moderately but significantly shorter.

Reverse transcription of all isolated RNA meant that expressed TCRB transcripts were sequenced. The repertoire was sequenced with immunoSEQ multiplex PCR; TCRdb's copy has only in-frame clones and lacks some. Found here are hundreds of thousands of clones, around 9.3% of them singletons; the top ten hold less than 1.2%. These TCRs' antigens remain unknown. Sequencing was performed on central memory CD4+ T cells from blood. These receptors all come from a young man with type 1 diabetes.

This clone turned up a few times. The chain has TRBV7-2 and TRBJ2-3; 12 nucleotides agree with TRBD1. The CDR3 has 14 amino acids. Germline V lookup: CDR1 SGHTA, CDR2 FQGNSA. J gave up 5 bases and V 5 bases, and 2 bases lay outside the gene matches. The CDR3 is CASSRDRGRDTQYF. CDR3 sequence (DNA): TGTGCCAGCAGCCGGGACAGGGGGCGAGATACGCAGTATTTT.

V usage is TRBV27 and J usage is TRBJ1-2; no firm D call. The CDR3 consists of 13 residues. The ends were cut back, 5 bases at V and 5 bases at J, with 12 bases in the middle. The germline CDR1 and CDR2 sequences are MNHEY and SMNVEV (reference sequence). CDR3 region: CASSPIDGYGYTF. For the CDR3, the DNA is TGTGCCAGCAGTCCCATTGATGGGTATGGCTACACCTTC.

Note on this clone: This may arise from a read error, as a much more abundant clone is one base away. The sample contains more than one DNA sequence encoding this CDR3. The V and J genes are TRBV4-3 and TRBJ2-2; D remains ambiguous. Germline assignment: CDR1 LGHNA and CDR2 YSLEER. The CDR3 has 13 residues. V gave up 0 bases and J gave up 7 bases, with 6 bases separating them. CDR3 nucleotides: TGCGCCAGCAGCCAAGATGAGGTCGGGGAGCTGTTTTTT. Amino acids: CASSQDEVGELFF.

This clone was seen ten or more times. The rearrangement links TRBV28 to TRBJ1-3, with a possible D match to TRBD1 (6 bases). The CDR3 has 14 amino acids. CDR1 and CDR2 (germline): MDHEN, SYDVKM. Trimming pared 5 bases from V and 0 bases from J, leaving 8 bases between. The DNA of the CDR3 is TGTGCCAGCAGTAAACAGGGCTCTGGAAACACCATATATTTT. It yields the protein CASSKQGSGNTIYF.

This clone was recorded at least ten times. J is TRBJ1-6 and V is TRBV19; 9 nucleotides line up with TRBD1. Germline trimming cut 6 bases from V and 8 bases from J; bases unmatched to any gene: 8. From germline, CDR1 is LNHDA and CDR2 SQIVND (reference sequence). The CDR3 is 15 residues long. This CDR3 reads CASRPGQGWDSPLHF. DNA of the CDR3: TGTGCCAGTAGGCCGGGACAGGGATGGGATTCACCCCTCCACTTT.

This clone occurred a few times. The chain carries TRBV23-1 and TRBJ1-2; weak D call: TRBD1 (6 bases). TRBV23-1 is an ORF, with its function uncertain. With 6 bases removed from V and 1 base from J, the gap between germline ends came to 18 bases. This CDR3 contains 16 residues. The CDR3, as DNA: TGCGCCAGCAGCCACGCGGGGGGCCAATTTAACTATGGCTACACCTTC. Encoded protein: CASSHAGGQFNYGYTF.